These T cell receptor beta chains were read from a single sample in a study of cytomegalovirus exposure and HLA in healthy donors. Libraries were prepared by immunoSEQ multiplex PCR; TCRdb keeps only in-frame clonotypes and omits some of them. The data show approximately 210,000 clones, with roughly 80% seen just once and 1.6% held by the top ten. Sequenced input: PBMCs. All receptors come from a woman in her forties or fifties in good health and CMV-seronegative. Each CDR3 is given with its conserved first and last residue. Each record gives: clone size, V gene, J gene, D gene, CDR3 protein, CDR3 DNA. A D gene is named only where the DNA matches it firmly. Size values are once, few and many counts, or a class for expanded clones, and some rows have none.

-	TRBV5-1	TRBJ2-7	TRBD2	CASSGGGAGISYEQYF	TGCGCCAGCAGTGGGGGGGGAGCGGGGATTTCCTACGAGCAGTACTTC
-	TRBV7-9	TRBJ1-1	TRBD1	CASRRGQGYTEAFF	TGTGCCAGCAGACGCGGACAGGGATACACTGAAGCTTTCTTT
-	TRBV11-1	TRBJ2-3	TRBD2	CASSAGTSGRSDTQYF	TGTGCCAGCAGCGCCGGGACTAGCGGGAGGTCAGATACGCAGTATTTT
-	TRBV5-1	TRBJ2-5	TRBD2	CASSRGLAGVGETQYF	TGCGCCAGCAGTCGGGGACTAGCGGGAGTCGGAGAGACCCAGTACTTC
-	TRBV28	TRBJ1-5	-	CASSLFGGGAPVQPQHF	TGTGCCAGCAGTTTATTTGGAGGAGGGGCCCCCGTCCAGCCCCAGCATTTT
-	TRBV9	TRBJ2-7	TRBD2	CASSVGGSNEQYF	TGTGCCAGCAGCGTCGGGGGGAGCAACGAGCAGTACTTC
once	TRBV14	TRBJ2-7	TRBD1	CASSLTGTGGYEQYF	TGTGCCAGCAGCCTCACAGGCACAGGGGGCTACGAGCAGTACTTC
-	TRBV7-3	TRBJ2-2	TRBD2	CASSLRGSRGELFF	TGTGCCAGCAGCTTACGCGGGAGCCGCGGGGAGCTGTTTTTT
-	TRBV9	TRBJ1-2	TRBD1	CASSVGEQGAIAGYTF	TGTGCCAGCAGCGTGGGTGAACAGGGGGCAATAGCTGGCTACACCTTC
-	TRBV27	TRBJ1-1	-	CASRIRGGTHTEAFF	TGTGCCAGCAGAATCCGGGGAGGGACACACACTGAAGCTTTCTTT
-	TRBV2	TRBJ2-1	-	CASSERSYNEQFF	TGTGCCAGCAGTGAACGGTCCTACAATGAGCAGTTCTTC
-	TRBV7-2	TRBJ1-5	TRBD1	CASSPTGGGNQPQHF	TGTGCCAGCAGCCCGACAGGGGGCGGCAATCAGCCCCAGCATTTT
once	TRBV6-5	TRBJ1-5	-	CASRQVTDGNQPQHF	TGTGCCAGTCGACAGGTAACCGATGGCAATCAGCCCCAGCATTTT
-	TRBV7-6	TRBJ2-7	-	CASSPRDSPWGQYF	TGTGCCAGCAGCCCCCGGGACTCTCCCTGGGGGCAGTACTTC
-	TRBV4-2	TRBJ1-5	-	CASSQDTGHGDQPQHF	TGTGCCAGCAGCCAAGATACAGGCCATGGGGATCAGCCCCAGCATTTT
-	TRBV28	TRBJ1-2	TRBD1	CASSHRQGVYYGYTF	TGTGCCAGCAGCCACCGACAGGGGGTCTACTATGGCTACACCTTC
-	TRBV9	TRBJ1-5	TRBD1	CASSSGQGHQPQHF	TGTGCCAGCAGCTCAGGACAGGGACACCAGCCCCAGCATTTT
-	TRBV7-2	TRBJ1-2	-	CASSHLRATDGYTF	TGTGCCAGCAGCCATCTGAGGGCCACCGATGGCTACACCTTC
once	TRBV7-9	TRBJ1-2	TRBD1	CSSSSLLAIDRGYYGYTF	TGTTCCAGCAGCTCCCTCCTCGCCATAGACAGGGGGTATTATGGCTACACCTTC
many	TRBV11-2	TRBJ1-2	TRBD1	CASTDRESYGYTF	TGTGCCAGCACGGACAGGGAAAGCTATGGCTACACCTTC
-	TRBV13	TRBJ2-1	TRBD1	CASSTRTGRSYNEQFF	TGTGCCAGCAGCACCAGGACAGGGCGCTCCTACAATGAGCAGTTCTTC
-	TRBV27	TRBJ2-1	-	CASSWGTDSYNEQFF	TGTGCCAGCAGCTGGGGGACGGACAGTTACAATGAGCAGTTCTTC
-	TRBV28	TRBJ2-7	-	CASSPPERGAEQYF	TGTGCCAGCAGTCCCCCGGAACGCGGGGCCGAGCAGTACTTC
-	TRBV7-2	TRBJ2-7	TRBD2	CASSRDRAGAAEQYF	TGTGCCAGCAGCCGAGATAGAGCGGGAGCGGCCGAGCAGTACTTC
-	TRBV4-3	TRBJ2-1	TRBD2	CASSQERLAANEQFF	TGCGCCAGCAGCCAAGAACGACTAGCGGCCAATGAGCAGTTCTTC
-	TRBV5-1	TRBJ1-2	TRBD1	CASSLDRGRTANYGYTF	TGCGCCAGCAGCTTGGACAGGGGGCGCACCGCAAACTATGGCTACACCTTC
once	TRBV11-3	TRBJ1-6	-	CASSPDSNSPLHF	TGTGCCAGCAGCCCTGACAGTAATTCACCCCTCCACTTT
-	TRBV18	TRBJ2-3	-	CATSGIDTQYF	TGTGCCACCTCGGGCATTGATACGCAGTATTTT